A single sample gave rise to the 2 T cell receptor beta chains below, sequenced in a study of regulatory T cells in long-lasting Graves disease. Arm-PCR with iRepertoire HTBI primers amplified the CDR3 regions for these TCR beta libraries. TCRdb re-called the multiplex PCR reads through MiXCR, storing one row per CDR3 protein. This sample has under 800,000 distinct CDR3 sequences, with roughly 16% found just once. Noted time point: newly diagnosed GD, antithyroid drugs for less than 3 months. Extracted PBMC RNA gave rise to the TCR library. These data also featured in a second study, about T cells in Graves' hyperthyroidism and ophthalmopathy.

Sample: peripheral blood mononuclear cells (PBMCs), taken at new diagnosis, from a patient treated with antithyroid drugs. Every receptor here comes from a woman aged 25 to 45 with Graves disease.

Of note for this clonotype: This may be a read error, as it is one base from a much larger clone. The chain carries TRBV19 and TRBJ1-1; D is unclear. The CDR3 length is 15 residues. The germline V gene has CDR1 LNHDA and CDR2 SQIVND (reference sequence). V dropped 9 bases and J dropped 3 bases, with 20 bases sitting between them. CDR3 in amino acids: CASKRDVNRDTEAFF. CDR3 DNA: TGTGCCAGCAAAAGAGATGTAAATCGGGACACTGAAGCTTTCTTT.

This rearrangement joins TRBV18 to TRBJ2-1, with 10 bases lining up with TRBD2. The trim removed 0 bases at V and 6 bases at J, leaving 5 bases unmatched. Germline CDR1 is KGHSH and CDR2 is LQKENI. CDR3 size: 16 residues. The DNA for the CDR3 is TGTGCCAGCTCACCACCGGGACTAGCGCCGATCAATGAGCAGTTCTTC. Translating it yields CASSPPGLAPINEQFF.